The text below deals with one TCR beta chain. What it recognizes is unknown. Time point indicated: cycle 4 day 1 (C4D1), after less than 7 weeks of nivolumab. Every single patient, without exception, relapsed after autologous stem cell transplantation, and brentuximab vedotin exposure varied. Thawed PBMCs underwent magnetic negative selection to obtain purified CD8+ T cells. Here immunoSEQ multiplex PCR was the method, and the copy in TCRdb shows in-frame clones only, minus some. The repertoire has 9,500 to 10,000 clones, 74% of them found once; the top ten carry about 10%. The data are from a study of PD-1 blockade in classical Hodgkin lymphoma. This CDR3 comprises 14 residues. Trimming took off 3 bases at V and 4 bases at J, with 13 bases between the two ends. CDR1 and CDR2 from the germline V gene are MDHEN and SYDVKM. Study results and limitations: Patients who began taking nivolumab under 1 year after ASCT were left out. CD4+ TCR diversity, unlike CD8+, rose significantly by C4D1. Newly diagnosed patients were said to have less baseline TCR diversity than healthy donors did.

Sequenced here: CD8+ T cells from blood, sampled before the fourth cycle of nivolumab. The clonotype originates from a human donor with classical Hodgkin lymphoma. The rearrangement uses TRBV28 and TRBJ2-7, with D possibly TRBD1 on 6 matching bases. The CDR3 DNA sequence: TGTGCCAGCAGTTTGGGCAGGGGTGGGTACGAGCAGTACTTC. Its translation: CASSLGRGGYEQYF.